This entry lists 25 T cell receptor beta chains sequenced from one sample in a study of response to subunit inactivated influenza vaccine listed by TCRdb under 2018. Libraries were built with RT-PCR. Sequencing instrument: Illumina HiSeq 2500. Using fastp at Q25 and MiXCR, TCRdb reprocessed the public reads and kept productive beta chains. Each entry merges the rows of one CDR3 protein and shows their most common DNA and genes. In all, the sample holds fewer than 600,000 distinct CDR3 sequences, and approximately 7.2% of those were seen once. The biggest ten clones account for 13% of the sample. The sequenced sample was PBMCs from blood, obtained less than 30 months after vaccination. The receptors were sampled from a man in his fifties or sixties who received an inactivated influenza vaccine. Donor details come from another sample of the same person, matched by shared clones.

This clonotype was counted between two and nine times. The chain uses TRBV20-1 and TRBJ1-1; D ambiguous. The CDR3 sequence is 15 residues long. With 1 base removed from V and 0 bases from J, the gap between germline ends came to 12 bases. CDR1 and CDR2 from the germline V gene are DFQATT and SNEGSKA (reference sequence). Here the CDR3 DNA reads TGCAGTGCTAGAGTGTCGGCAGGTCTGAACACTGAAGCTTTCTTT. This codes for CSARVSAGLNTEAFF.

The gene calls are TRBV4-3 and TRBJ2-2; D uncertain. The CDR3 is 15 residues long. Trimming removed 8 bases from V and 8 bases from J, with 21 bases in between. Germline values: CDR1 LGHNA, CDR2 YSLEER. The CDR3 bases are TGCGCCAGCGGCGAGGTCCTCTCCGTATCAGGGGAGCTGTTTTTT. It specifies CASGEVLSVSGELFF.

This clonotype has a count of ten or more. The rearrangement links TRBV20-1 to TRBJ2-1; TRBD1 agrees at 8 bases. V shed 6 bases and J 1 base; nucleotides not matched to a gene: 11. Per the germline V gene, CDR1 is DFQATT and CDR2 is SNEGSKA (reference sequence). The CDR3 extends over 16 amino acids. The CDR3 DNA sequence: TGCAGTGCCGAACGGACAGGGAGGTGGTCCTACAATGAGCAGTTCTTC. It specifies CSAERTGRWSYNEQFF.

This clonotype was recorded a few times. The chain carries TRBV3-1 and TRBJ2-3, with D perhaps matching TRBD2 (6 bases). The V and J ends lost 1 base and 9 bases respectively, with 11 bases between them. The CDR3 extends over 13 amino acids. Germline V gene sequence: CDR1 LGHDT, CDR2 YNNKEL (reference sequence). In DNA, the CDR3 is TGTGCCAGCAGCCAAGGATTCGGAGGGACGCAGTATTTT. Encoded protein: CASSQGFGGTQYF.

This clonotype was recorded a few times. This chain joins TRBV12-3 or TRBV12-4 and TRBJ2-1; 10 bases line up with TRBD2. Germline trimming cut 5 bases from V and 9 bases from J; bases unmatched to any gene: 10. The CDR3 runs to 15 residues. The CDR3 DNA reads as TGTGCCAGCAGTCCGTCAGCGGGAGGGGCCGGTGAGCAGTTCTTC. Protein product: CASSPSAGGAGEQFF.

This clonotype has only a few counts. This chain uses TRBV7-9 with TRBJ2-1; 7 bases match TRBD2. The CDR3 runs to 13 residues. With 8 bases clipped from V and 5 bases from J, the junction kept 6 bases outside the gene matches. Germline assignment: CDR1 SEHNR and CDR2 FQNEAQ (reference sequence). CDR3 loop: CASGASGDNEQFF. The CDR3 DNA is TGTGCCAGCGGGGCTAGCGGTGACAATGAGCAGTTCTTC.

This clonotype was recorded a few times. This chain connects TRBV4-1 to TRBJ2-2; 8 bases map to TRBD1. The V gene's germline CDR1 is MGHRA and CDR2 YSYEKL. The CDR3 loop spans 14 amino acids. Losses at the gene ends were 5 bases for V and 3 bases for J; bases not matched to a gene: 2. The CDR3 DNA reads TGCGCCAGCAGCTGGACAGGGTACACCGGGGAGCTGTTTTTT. This sequence encodes CASSWTGYTGELFF.

In this sample, this clonotype turned up many times. The gene calls are TRBV12-3 or TRBV12-4 and TRBJ2-1; D not resolved. Trimming took off 6 bases at V and 4 bases at J, with 13 bases between the two ends. The CDR3 covers 14 residues. The CDR3 nucleotides read TGTGCCAGCAGCCAAAGCCGGGTATACAATGAGCAGTTCTTC. Residues: CASSQSRVYNEQFF.

The table lists this clonotype with many counts. The V gene is TRBV20-1, the J gene TRBJ1-1, with TRBD1 identical over 9 bases. This CDR3 spans 13 amino acids. The germline gives CDR1 DFQATT, CDR2 SNEGSKA (reference sequence). Trimming at V came to 5 bases and at J to 1 base, leaving 2 bases not matched to a gene. The CDR3 is CSASQGANTEAFF. The CDR3 region has the DNA TGCAGTGCTTCACAGGGGGCGAACACTGAAGCTTTCTTT.

The table lists this clonotype with many counts. This chain connects TRBV11-3 to TRBJ2-1; D unresolved. The CDR3 extends over 14 amino acids. V lost 5 bases, J lost 8 bases, and 16 bases lay in between. CDR1 is SGHNT, CDR2 YENEEA, per germline. Here the CDR3 reads CASSHHEVSDEQFF. The CDR3 DNA reads as TGTGCCAGCAGCCATCACGAGGTCAGCGATGAGCAGTTCTTC.

This clonotype was observed a few times. The chain recombines TRBV18 with TRBJ2-1, with TRBD2 matching 7 bases. This CDR3 contains 13 residues. J lost 8 bases, V lost 2 bases, and 3 bases had no gene match. From germline, CDR1 is KGHSH and CDR2 LQKENI. The CDR3, as DNA: TGTGCCAGCTCACCAGGGACTAACGATGAGCAGTTCTTC. Residues: CASSPGTNDEQFF.

This clonotype came up a few times. The V call is TRBV7-3, the J call TRBJ2-1; the match to TRBD2 covers 16 bases. The V gene end was trimmed by 5 bases and the J gene end by 7 bases; junction bases not matched to a gene: 11. The CDR3 loop spans 18 amino acids. Germline-derived CDR1 and CDR2 are SGHTA and FQGTGA. CDR3 nucleotides: TGTGCCAGCAGCCCTCCGGGACTAGCGGGAGGGCCAAGTAATGAGCAGTTCTTC. This encodes CASSPPGLAGGPSNEQFF.

This clonotype came up a few times. This rearrangement joins TRBV7-6 to TRBJ2-7; 9 nucleotides line up with TRBD2. Germline values: CDR1 SGHVS, CDR2 FNYEAQ. The CDR3 totals 16 residues. J gave up 6 bases and V 5 bases, and 14 bases lay outside the gene matches. CDR3 bases: TGTGCCAGCAGCAAGGGGTCTAGCGGGACCCTACGCGAGCAGTACTTC. Translating gives CASSKGSSGTLREQYF. Filled out from reference TRBV7-6 and TRBJ2-7, the complete variable domain reads GAGVSQSPRYKVTKRGQDVALRCDPISGHVSLYWYRQALGQGPEFLTYFNYEAQQDKSGLPNDRFSAERPEGSISTLTIQRTEQRDSAMYRCASSKGSSGTLREQYFGPGTRLTVT.

This clonotype was counted at least ten times. The V call is TRBV9, the J call TRBJ2-1, with D possibly being TRBD2 (5 bases). Trimming removed 5 bases from V and 5 bases from J, with 17 bases in between. Germline V gene sequence: CDR1 SGDLS, CDR2 YYNGEE. The CDR3 length is 15 residues. Here the CDR3 DNA reads TGTGCCAGCAGTTCTACTAGTTTCGGAGACAATGAGCAGTTCTTC. Translation gives CASSSTSFGDNEQFF.

This clonotype was seen only a few times. V and J are TRBV7-2 and TRBJ2-5; TRBD2 agrees at 8 bases. Trimming took 6 bases from V and 4 from J; bases not matched to a gene: 10. The CDR3 length is 15 residues. The germline V gene encodes CDR1 SGHTA and CDR2 FQGNSA. The DNA of the CDR3 is TGTGCCAGCAGTCTTCTAATAGCGGGACCAGAGACCCAGTACTTC. Amino acid sequence: CASSLLIAGPETQYF.

This clonotype has ten or more counts. This chain links TRBV20-1 with TRBJ2-3; the match to TRBD2 covers 9 bases. Germline loops: CDR1 DFQATT, CDR2 SNEGSKA (reference sequence). Trimming removed 2 bases from V and 0 bases from J; junction bases left unmatched: 9. The CDR3 has 17 residues. CDR3 amino acids: CSARRWSSGVSTDTQYF. The CDR3 region has the DNA TGCAGTGCTAGAAGGTGGTCTAGCGGGGTTAGCACAGATACGCAGTATTTT.

The sample holds a few counts of this clonotype. The chain recombines TRBV5-1 with TRBJ2-1; TRBD2 might be the D (6 bases). The CDR3 totals 17 residues. V was clipped by 4 bases and J by 0 bases, with 17 bases between them. CDR1 and CDR2 from the germline V gene are SGHRS and YFSETQ. The CDR3, as DNA: TGCGCCAGCAGCCCAGAATCTATCGGGAGCTCCTACAATGAGCAGTTCTTC. Its protein is CASSPESIGSSYNEQFF.

CDR3 residues: CASSPGSISYGYTF. CDR3 nucleotides: TGTGCCAGCAGCCCCGGGAGTATTTCTTATGGCTACACCTTC. The rearrangement joins TRBV7-2 to TRBJ1-2; D is unresolved. CDR1 is SGHTA, CDR2 FQGNSA, per germline. With 5 bases removed from V and 5 bases from J, the gap between germline ends came to 15 bases. This CDR3 has 14 amino acids. Based on the CDR3 plus reference TRBV7-2 and TRBJ1-2, the full variable domain is GAGVSQSPSNKVTEKGKDVELRCDPISGHTALYWYRQSLGQGLEFLIYFQGNSAPDKSGLPSDRFSAERTGGSVSTLTIQRTQQEDSAVYLCASSPGSISYGYTFGSGTRLTVV.

J is TRBJ2-1 and V is TRBV5-1; possible D gene TRBD1, 6 bases. Germline CDR1 reads SGHRS; CDR2 reads YFSETQ. The CDR3 contains 13 residues. V was trimmed by 2 bases and J by 5 bases, leaving 8 bases between them. The CDR3 here is CASSLTGHNEQFF. The DNA for the CDR3 is TGCGCCAGCAGCTTAACAGGGCACAATGAGCAGTTCTTC.

This clonotype came up a few times. This chain connects TRBV5-1 to TRBJ2-1; TRBD1 is a possible D gene (6 bases). With 2 bases removed from V and 4 bases from J, the gap between germline ends came to 10 bases. Germline CDR1 and CDR2: SGHRS and YFSETQ. This CDR3 contains 14 residues. The chain's CDR3 is CASSLRTVYNEQFF. The CDR3 DNA follows: TGCGCCAGCAGCTTAAGGACAGTGTACAATGAGCAGTTCTTC.

This clonotype was detected ten times or more. This chain uses TRBV12-3 or TRBV12-4 with TRBJ2-3; D possibly corresponds to TRBD1 (6 bases). V shed 8 bases and J shed 2 bases, with 14 bases lying between them. CDR3 size: 14 residues. The CDR3 sequence: CASRLGGYTDTQYF. DNA of the CDR3: TGTGCCAGCCGCCTAGGGGGTTACACAGATACGCAGTATTTT.

In this sample, this clonotype turned up a few times. This chain uses TRBV10-3 with TRBJ2-3; D gene ambiguous. V gave up 0 bases and J gave up 6 bases, with 4 bases separating them. The CDR3 is made up of 12 amino acids. CDR1 and CDR2 (germline): ENHRY, SYGVKD. Here the CDR3 DNA reads TGTGCCATCAGTGAGTCCGGGGATACGCAGTATTTT. The encoded protein is CAISESGDTQYF.

This clonotype has ten or more counts. The gene calls are TRBV12-3 or TRBV12-4 and TRBJ2-2; 7 bases line up with TRBD2. J gave up 3 bases and V 5 bases, and 18 bases lay outside the gene matches. The CDR3 runs 19 residues. The CDR3 here is CASSPLVLSGATDTGELFF. The CDR3 DNA follows: TGTGCCAGCAGTCCCCTGGTGCTAAGCGGGGCGACGGACACCGGGGAGCTGTTTTTT.

Turning to this clonotype: Given a much more abundant clone one base away, this may be a read error. The chain uses TRBV29-1 and TRBJ2-2; 7 positions match TRBD1. Germline lookup yields CDR1 SQVTM and CDR2 ANQGSEA. V gave up 6 bases and J gave up 4 bases; unmatched junction bases: 2. The CDR3 contains 12 residues. As DNA, the CDR3 is TGCAGCGTGTGGACAGGCACCGGGGAGCTGTTTTTT. It specifies CSVWTGTGELFF.

V usage is TRBV5-4 and J usage is TRBJ2-7; 9 bases fit TRBD1. This CDR3 is built from 16 residues. Germline trimming cut 4 bases from V and 5 bases from J; bases unmatched to any gene: 13. Looked up from germline, CDR1 is SGHNT and CDR2 is YYREEE (reference sequence). For the CDR3, the DNA is TGTGCCAGCAGCCCTCAGACCGGGACAGGGACCGACGAGCAGTACTTC. The encoded protein is CASSPQTGTGTDEQYF. The entire variable domain, with the rest obtained from reference TRBV5-4 and TRBJ2-7, is as follows: ETGVTQSPTHLIKTRGQQVTLRCSSQSGHNTVSWYQQALGQGPQFIFQYYREEENGRGNFPPRFSGLQFPNYSSELNVNALELDDSALYLCASSPQTGTGTDEQYFGPGTRLTVT.